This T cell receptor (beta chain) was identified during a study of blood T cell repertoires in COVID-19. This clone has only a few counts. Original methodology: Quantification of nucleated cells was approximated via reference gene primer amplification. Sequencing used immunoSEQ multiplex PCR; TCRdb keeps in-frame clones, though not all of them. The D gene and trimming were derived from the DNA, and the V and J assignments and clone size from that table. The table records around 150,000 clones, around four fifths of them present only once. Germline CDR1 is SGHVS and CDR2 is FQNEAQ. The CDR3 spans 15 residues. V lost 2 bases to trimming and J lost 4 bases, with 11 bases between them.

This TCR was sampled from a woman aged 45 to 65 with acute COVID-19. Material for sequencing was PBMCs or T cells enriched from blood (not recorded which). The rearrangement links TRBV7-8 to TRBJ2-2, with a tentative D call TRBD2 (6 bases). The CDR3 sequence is CASSLWGESTGELFF. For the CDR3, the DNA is TGTGCCAGCAGCTTATGGGGGGAAAGCACCGGGGAGCTGTTTTTT.